These 17 T cell receptor beta chains were sequenced from one sample in a study of cytomegalovirus exposure and HLA in healthy donors. The PCR ran on 60 Vbeta and 13 Jbeta primers. This table comes from immunoSEQ multiplex PCR, and its TCRdb copy is limited to in-frame clones, with some not included. The sample yields some 180,000 clones, about 80% seen once. What was sequenced was PBMCs. These receptors were obtained from a woman aged 25 to 39 in good health and CMV-seropositive.

The chain employs TRBV25-1 and TRBJ2-1; no clear D gene. Per the germline V gene, CDR1 is MGHDK and CDR2 is SYGVNS. The CDR3 runs 12 residues. The ends were cut back, 4 bases at V and 5 bases at J, with 6 bases in the middle. For the CDR3, the DNA is TGTGCCAGCAGTGCTCTCGACAATGAGCAGTTCTTC. This sequence encodes CASSALDNEQFF.

DNA for the CDR3: TGTGCCTGGAGTGTAGGCAGGGTTGATCAGCCCCAGCATTTT. This gives the protein CAWSVGRVDQPQHF. The chain employs TRBV30 and TRBJ1-5, with D perhaps TRBD1 (5 bases). Germline loops: CDR1 GTSNPN, CDR2 SVGIG (reference sequence). This CDR3 has 14 residues. V dropped 0 bases and J dropped 5 bases, with 11 bases sitting between them.

This clone was seen once. The chain joins TRBV30 to TRBJ1-3; D perhaps matches TRBD1 (5 bases). Trimming pared 0 bases from V and 4 bases from J, leaving 10 bases between. Germline loops: CDR1 GTSNPN, CDR2 SVGIG (reference sequence). CDR3 length: 14 amino acids. CDR3 bases: TGTGCCTGGAGTGTCGGCAGGGAAGGAAACACCATATATTTT. Its protein product is CAWSVGREGNTIYF.

The V and J genes are TRBV5-4 and TRBJ1-1, with 11 bases matching TRBD1. The trim removed 3 bases at V and 5 bases at J, leaving 6 bases unmatched. In germline, CDR1 is SGHNT, CDR2 YYREEE (reference sequence). This CDR3 comprises 15 residues. CDR3 sequence: CASSSGGTGGTEAFF. The CDR3 DNA reads TGTGCCAGCAGCTCGGGTGGGACAGGGGGTACTGAAGCTTTCTTT. Based on the CDR3 plus reference TRBV5-4 and TRBJ1-1, the full variable domain is ETGVTQSPTHLIKTRGQQVTLRCSSQSGHNTVSWYQQALGQGPQFIFQYYREEENGRGNFPPRFSGLQFPNYSSELNVNALELDDSALYLCASSSGGTGGTEAFFGQGTRLTVV.

V usage is TRBV30 and J usage is TRBJ1-2; D gene unclear. V gave up 5 bases and J gave up 4 bases, with 14 bases separating them. The CDR3 runs to 13 residues. Germline CDR1 is GTSNPN and CDR2 is SVGIG (reference sequence). CDR3: CAWHSRNIYGYTF. CDR3 nucleotide sequence: TGTGCCTGGCACTCTAGAAACATCTATGGCTACACCTTC.

The chain carries TRBV7-2 and TRBJ2-5; 7 bases fit TRBD1. CDR3 length: 15 residues. Germline CDR1 reads SGHTA; CDR2 reads FQGNSA. The trim removed 3 bases at V and 1 base at J, leaving 5 bases unmatched. In nucleotides, the CDR3 is TGTGCCAGCAGCTTTCAGGGACAGTCCCAAGAGACCCAGTACTTC. Amino acid sequence: CASSFQGQSQETQYF.

The chain has TRBV7-9 and TRBJ1-4; D unclear. Trimming removed 5 bases from V and 8 bases from J, with 18 bases in between. Per germline, CDR1 SEHNR and CDR2 FQNEAQ (reference sequence). CDR3 length: 15 residues. The CDR3 sequence is CASSVGGLRSEKLFF. The CDR3 bases are TGTGCCAGCAGCGTCGGTGGGCTGAGAAGCGAAAAACTGTTTTTT.

In DNA, the CDR3 is TGCGCCAGCAGCCAAGTGGGACAGGGGGCCCTATGGGGCTACACCTTC. It encodes CASSQVGQGALWGYTF. J is TRBJ1-2 and V is TRBV4-3, with 12 bases that match TRBD1. J lost 8 bases, V lost 1 base, and 8 bases had no gene match. This CDR3 region has 16 residues. CDR1 LGHNA and CDR2 YSLEER come from the germline V gene.

The chain is built from TRBV6-1 and TRBJ2-3; 7 nucleotides align to TRBD2. The length of the CDR3 is 14 residues. V was clipped by 1 base and J by 5 bases; unmatched bases: 3. Germline-derived CDR1 and CDR2 are MNHNS and SASEGT. In DNA, the CDR3 is TGTGCCAGCAGTGAAGTTGCGGGGGTAGATACGCAGTATTTT. Residues: CASSEVAGVDTQYF.

The rearrangement links TRBV23-1 to TRBJ1-5, with a tentative D call TRBD1 (6 bases). TRBV23-1 is known as an ORF, though its function is uncertain. With 6 bases removed from V and 0 bases from J, the gap between germline ends came to 21 bases. This CDR3 is 18 amino acids long. CDR3 sequence reads: CASRITLTRTDSNQPQHF. As DNA, the CDR3 is TGCGCCAGCAGAATAACACTTACCCGGACAGATAGCAATCAGCCCCAGCATTTT.

The V gene is TRBV28, the J gene TRBJ2-7, with a weak D call TRBD2 (6 bases). V shed 8 bases and J shed 5 bases, with 16 bases lying between them. Looked up from germline, CDR1 is MDHEN and CDR2 is SYDVKM. This CDR3 comprises 13 residues. Here the CDR3 reads CASGGKFGHEQYF. The CDR3 coding sequence is TGTGCCAGCGGGGGGAAGTTTGGACACGAGCAGTACTTC.

The J gene is TRBJ1-5, the V gene TRBV28, with unresolved D. This CDR3 spans 10 amino acids. V lost 6 bases, J lost 12 bases, and 9 bases lay in between. The germline V gene encodes CDR1 MDHEN and CDR2 SYDVKM. The CDR3 DNA reads as TGTGCCAGCAGCCAAGGCGGCCAGCATTTT. As protein: CASSQGGQHF.

J is TRBJ1-4 and V is TRBV5-3, with 8 bases that match TRBD1. TRBV5-3 qualifies as an ORF whose function is uncertain. V shed 4 bases, J shed 6 bases, and the junction held 8 bases outside the gene matches. This CDR3 spans 15 amino acids. The CDR3 here is CARSMYRGYHEKLFF. CDR3 in DNA: TGTGCCAGAAGCATGTACAGGGGGTATCATGAAAAACTGTTTTTT.

The gene calls are TRBV19 and TRBJ2-3; 9 bases map to TRBD2. The V segment lost 7 bases and the J segment 1 base; nucleotides outside the gene matches: 12. The germline CDR1 and CDR2 sequences are LNHDA and SQIVND (reference sequence). This CDR3 spans 17 amino acids. The CDR3 spells CASTPERGVDGTDTQYF. The CDR3 DNA is TGTGCCAGTACTCCCGAGCGGGGGGTCGATGGCACAGATACGCAGTATTTT.

The chain recombines TRBV5-1 with TRBJ2-1, with TRBD2 matching over 10 bases. CDR3 length: 15 amino acids. Trimming cost V 0 bases and J 5 bases; bases outside gene matches: 2. CDR1 is SGHRS, CDR2 YFSETQ, per germline. CDR3 DNA: TGCGCCAGCAGCTTGGCTAGCGGGAGACACAATGAGCAGTTCTTC. This sequence encodes CASSLASGRHNEQFF.

This clone was detected only once. The chain is built from TRBV5-8 and TRBJ2-5; D may be TRBD2 (6 bases). From germline, CDR1 is SGHTS and CDR2 YDEGEE. V was shortened by 4 bases and J by 5 bases, with 21 bases between the two germline ends. This CDR3 comprises 16 residues. CDR3 protein: CASSPLWGVPQETQYF. CDR3 nucleotide sequence: TGTGCCAGCAGCCCTTTATGGGGGGTCCCCCAGGAGACCCAGTACTTC.

The chain joins TRBV28 to TRBJ1-5, with a possible D match to TRBD1 (6 bases). The V end lost 2 bases, the J end lost 9 bases, and 23 bases lay between the germline ends. Germline V gene lookup returns CDR1 MDHEN and CDR2 SYDVKM. The CDR3 is 17 amino acids. This CDR3 is CASSLTFSGGPGGPQHF. In nucleotides, the CDR3 is TGTGCCAGCAGTTTAACGTTTTCGGGGGGGCCCGGAGGGCCCCAGCATTTT.